The clone carrying this T cell receptor (beta chain) occurred once. J gave up 5 bases and V 3 bases, and 8 bases lay outside the gene matches. CDR1 is MNHEY and CDR2 is SMNVEV in the germline V gene (reference sequence). The CDR3 runs 16 residues. PCR employed 60 Vbeta and 13 Jbeta primers. TCRdb keeps only in-frame clones here, not all; method: immunoSEQ multiplex PCR. The sample has 75,000 to 80,000 clones, 78% seen once. This specimen comes from a study of cytomegalovirus exposure and HLA in healthy donors. The sample consisted of PBMCs. The TCR sequence derives from a woman aged 40 to 50 in good health and CMV-seropositive. The rearrangement joins TRBV27 to TRBJ1-2, with TRBD1 matching 11 bases. CDR3 region: CASSFTGQGAWYGYTF. The CDR3 nucleotides read TGTGCCAGCAGTTTCACCGGACAGGGGGCCTGGTATGGCTACACCTTC.